This T cell receptor (beta chain) derives from a study of T cells after yellow fever vaccination. Study observations and caveats: Contamination of FACS-sorted repertoires by abundant clonotypes from the bulk population could occur. Booster samples showed a return of most primary-vaccination clones (under 97% CD4, over 70% CD8). A minor fraction of clonotypes spanned both CD4 and CD8 compartments.

The germline gives CDR1 SQVTM, CDR2 ANQGSEA. The CDR3 runs to 14 residues. The V and J ends lost 5 bases and 5 bases, in that order; junction bases with no gene match: 5. This clonotype was seen more than once but under ten times. Its antigen is not known. By 5'RACE template switching, TCR cDNA was produced, with a universal primer site and UMIs added in the process. TCRdb itself ran the 5' RACE reads through MiXCR, one entry per CDR3 protein. The table has about 73,000 distinct CDR3 sequences, around 7.3% seen once. This receptor was obtained from a man aged 30-40 years who received the YFV17D yellow fever vaccine. This chain links TRBV29-1 with TRBJ2-1, with 11 nucleotides matching TRBD2. The sample was CD8+ T cells sorted from PBMCs, taken on the day of the yellow fever booster vaccination. The CDR3 nucleotides are TGCAGCGTTCCTCCGGGACTAGCGGACAATGAGCAGTTCTTC. This codes for CSVPPGLADNEQFF.